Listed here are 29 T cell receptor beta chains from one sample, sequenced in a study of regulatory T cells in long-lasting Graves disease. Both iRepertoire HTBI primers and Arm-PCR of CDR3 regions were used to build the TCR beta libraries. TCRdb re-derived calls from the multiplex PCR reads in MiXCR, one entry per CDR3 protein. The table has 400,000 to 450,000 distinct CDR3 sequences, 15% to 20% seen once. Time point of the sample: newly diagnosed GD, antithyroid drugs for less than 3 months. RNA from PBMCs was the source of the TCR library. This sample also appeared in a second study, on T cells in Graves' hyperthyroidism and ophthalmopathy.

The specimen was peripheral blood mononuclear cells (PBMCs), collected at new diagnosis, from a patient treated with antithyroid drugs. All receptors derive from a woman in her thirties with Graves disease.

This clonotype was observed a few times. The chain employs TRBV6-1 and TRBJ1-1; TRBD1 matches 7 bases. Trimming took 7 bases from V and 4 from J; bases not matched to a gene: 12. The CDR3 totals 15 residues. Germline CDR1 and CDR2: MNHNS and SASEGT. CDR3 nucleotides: TGTGCCAGCAAAATAGGGACAGCTCGGGGCACTGAAGCTTTCTTT. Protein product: CASKIGTARGTEAFF.

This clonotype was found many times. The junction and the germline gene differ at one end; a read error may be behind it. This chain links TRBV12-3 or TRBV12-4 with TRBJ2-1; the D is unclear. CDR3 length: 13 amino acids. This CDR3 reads CVSSYTRSHEQFF. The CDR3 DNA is TGTGTCAGCAGTTATACAAGATCCCATGAGCAGTTCTTC.

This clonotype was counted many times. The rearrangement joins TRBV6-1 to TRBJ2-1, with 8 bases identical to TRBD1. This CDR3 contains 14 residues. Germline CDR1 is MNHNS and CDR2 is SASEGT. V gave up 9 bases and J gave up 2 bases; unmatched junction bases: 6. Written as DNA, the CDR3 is TGTGCCAGTTCATCGGACAGGGCCTACAATGAGCAGTTCTTC. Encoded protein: CASSSDRAYNEQFF.

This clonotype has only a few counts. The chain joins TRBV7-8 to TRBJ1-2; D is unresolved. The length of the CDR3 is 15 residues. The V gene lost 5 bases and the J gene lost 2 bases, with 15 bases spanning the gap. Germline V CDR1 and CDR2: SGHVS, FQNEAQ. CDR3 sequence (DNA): TGTGCCAGCAGCCCCCCCCGGCGGTTAAACTATGGCTACACCTTC. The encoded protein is CASSPPRRLNYGYTF.

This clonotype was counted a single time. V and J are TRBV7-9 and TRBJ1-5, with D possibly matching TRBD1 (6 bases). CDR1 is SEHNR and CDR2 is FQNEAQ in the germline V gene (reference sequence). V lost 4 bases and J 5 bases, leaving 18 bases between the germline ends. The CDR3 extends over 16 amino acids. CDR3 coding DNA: TGTGCCAGCAGCTCCCGGGGGGGGGGGGCCGATCAGCCCCAGCATTTT. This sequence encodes CASSSRGGGADQPQHF.

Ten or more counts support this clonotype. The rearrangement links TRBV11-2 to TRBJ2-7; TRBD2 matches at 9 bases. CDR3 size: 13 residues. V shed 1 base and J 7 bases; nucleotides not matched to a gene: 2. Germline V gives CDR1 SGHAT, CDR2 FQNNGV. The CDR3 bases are TGTGCCAGCAGCTTAGTCCTAGCGGGGGAGCAGTACTTC. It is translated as CASSLVLAGEQYF.

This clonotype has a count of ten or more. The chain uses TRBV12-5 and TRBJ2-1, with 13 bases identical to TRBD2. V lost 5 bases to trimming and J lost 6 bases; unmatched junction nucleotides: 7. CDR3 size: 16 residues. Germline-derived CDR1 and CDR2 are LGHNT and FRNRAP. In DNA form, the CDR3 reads TGTGCTAGTGGTGCTCCCGGGACTAGCGGGATCAATGAGCAGTTCTTC. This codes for CASGAPGTSGINEQFF.

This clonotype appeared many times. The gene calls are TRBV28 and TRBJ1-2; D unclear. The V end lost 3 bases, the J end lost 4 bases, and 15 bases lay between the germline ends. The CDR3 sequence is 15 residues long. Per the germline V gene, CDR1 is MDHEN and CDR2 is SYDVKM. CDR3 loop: CASSFVPGSFYGYTF. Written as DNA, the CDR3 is TGTGCCAGCAGTTTCGTTCCGGGATCATTCTATGGCTACACCTTC.

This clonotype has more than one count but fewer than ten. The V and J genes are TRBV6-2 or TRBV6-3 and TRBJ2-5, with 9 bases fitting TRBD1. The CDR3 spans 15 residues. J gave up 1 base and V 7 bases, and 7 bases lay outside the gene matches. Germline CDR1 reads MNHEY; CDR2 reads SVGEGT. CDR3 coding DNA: TGTGCCAGCAACCGGGGACAGGGACCCCAAGAGACCCAGTACTTC. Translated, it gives CASNRGQGPQETQYF.

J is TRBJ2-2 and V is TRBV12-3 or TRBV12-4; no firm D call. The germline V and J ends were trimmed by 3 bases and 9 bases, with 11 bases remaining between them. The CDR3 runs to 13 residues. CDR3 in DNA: TGTGCCAGCAGTTTTAGGGCGGAAAGGGAGCTGTTTTTT. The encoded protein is CASSFRAERELFF.

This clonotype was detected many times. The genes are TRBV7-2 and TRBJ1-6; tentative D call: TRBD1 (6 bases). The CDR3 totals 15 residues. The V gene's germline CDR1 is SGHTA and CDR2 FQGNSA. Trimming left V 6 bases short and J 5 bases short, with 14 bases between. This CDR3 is CASRAGAINNSPLHF. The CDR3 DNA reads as TGTGCCAGCAGGGCAGGGGCGATTAATAATTCACCCCTCCACTTT.

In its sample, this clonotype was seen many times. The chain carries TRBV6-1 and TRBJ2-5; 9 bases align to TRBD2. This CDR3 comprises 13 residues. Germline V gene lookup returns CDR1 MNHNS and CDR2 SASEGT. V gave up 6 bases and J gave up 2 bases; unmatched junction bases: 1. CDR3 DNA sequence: TGTGCCAGCAGGCGGGGGGGGCAAGAGACCCAGTACTTC. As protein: CASRRGGQETQYF.

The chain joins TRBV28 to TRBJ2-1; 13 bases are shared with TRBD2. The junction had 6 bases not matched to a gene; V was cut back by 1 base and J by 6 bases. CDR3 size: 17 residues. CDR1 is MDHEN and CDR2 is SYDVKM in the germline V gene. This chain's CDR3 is CASSLFVTSGGINEQFF. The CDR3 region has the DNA TGTGCCAGCAGTTTATTTGTGACTAGCGGGGGGATCAATGAGCAGTTCTTC.

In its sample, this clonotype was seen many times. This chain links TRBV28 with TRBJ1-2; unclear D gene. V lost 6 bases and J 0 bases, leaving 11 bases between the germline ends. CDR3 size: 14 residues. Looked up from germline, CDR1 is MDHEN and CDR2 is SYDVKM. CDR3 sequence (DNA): TGTGCCAGCAGGGGTTCGCGGTCTAACTATGGCTACACCTTC. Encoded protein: CASRGSRSNYGYTF.

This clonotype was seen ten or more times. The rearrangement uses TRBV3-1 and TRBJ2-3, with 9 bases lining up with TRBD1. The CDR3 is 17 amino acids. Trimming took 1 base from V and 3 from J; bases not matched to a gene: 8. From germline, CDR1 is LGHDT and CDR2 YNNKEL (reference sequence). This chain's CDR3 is CASSQVYRTGETDTQYF. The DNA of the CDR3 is TGTGCCAGCAGCCAAGTTTACCGGACAGGGGAAACAGATACGCAGTATTTT.

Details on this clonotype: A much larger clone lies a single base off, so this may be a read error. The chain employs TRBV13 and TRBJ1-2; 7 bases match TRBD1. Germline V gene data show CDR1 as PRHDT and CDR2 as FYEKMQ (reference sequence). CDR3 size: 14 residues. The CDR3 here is CASSSGQINYGFTF. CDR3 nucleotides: TGTGCCAGCAGCTCGGGACAGATAAACTATGGCTTCACCTTC.

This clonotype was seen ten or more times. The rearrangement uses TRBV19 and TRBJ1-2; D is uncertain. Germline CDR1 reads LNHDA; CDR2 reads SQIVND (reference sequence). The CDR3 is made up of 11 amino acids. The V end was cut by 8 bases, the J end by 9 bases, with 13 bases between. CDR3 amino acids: CASYNSRRYTF. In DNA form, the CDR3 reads TGTGCCAGTTACAACAGCAGGCGCTACACCTTC.

The CDR3 DNA is TGTGCCACCAGCCGAAGCCGGGGCTTGGAGACCCAGTACTTC. The encoded protein is CATSRSRGLETQYF. This chain links TRBV15 with TRBJ2-5; tentatively, D is TRBD1 or TRBD2 (5 bases each). Germline CDR1 LNHNV, CDR2 YYDKDF (reference sequence). Trimming removed 5 bases from V and 5 bases from J, with 15 bases in between. This CDR3 is built from 14 residues.

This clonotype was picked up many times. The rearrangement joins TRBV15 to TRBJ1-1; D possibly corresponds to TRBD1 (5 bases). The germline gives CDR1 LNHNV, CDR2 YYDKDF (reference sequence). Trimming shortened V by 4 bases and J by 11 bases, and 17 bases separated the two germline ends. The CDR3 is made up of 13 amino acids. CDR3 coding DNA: TGTGCCACCAGCACCCTCCGGGACGGCGTCGCTTTCTTT. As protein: CATSTLRDGVAFF.

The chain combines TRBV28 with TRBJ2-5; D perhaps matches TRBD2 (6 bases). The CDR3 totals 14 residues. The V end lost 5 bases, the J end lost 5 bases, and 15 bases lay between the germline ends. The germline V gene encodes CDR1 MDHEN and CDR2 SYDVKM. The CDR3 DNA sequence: TGTGCCAGCAGTCCCATGGGTGCGGGGGAGACCCAGTACTTC. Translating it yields CASSPMGAGETQYF.

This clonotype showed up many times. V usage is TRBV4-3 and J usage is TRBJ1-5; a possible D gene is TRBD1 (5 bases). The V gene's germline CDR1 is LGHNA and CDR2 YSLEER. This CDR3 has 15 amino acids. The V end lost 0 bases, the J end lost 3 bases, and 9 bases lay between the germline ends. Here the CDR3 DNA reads TGCGCCAGCAGCCAAGATGGGGACCCCAATCAGCCCCAGCATTTT. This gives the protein CASSQDGDPNQPQHF.

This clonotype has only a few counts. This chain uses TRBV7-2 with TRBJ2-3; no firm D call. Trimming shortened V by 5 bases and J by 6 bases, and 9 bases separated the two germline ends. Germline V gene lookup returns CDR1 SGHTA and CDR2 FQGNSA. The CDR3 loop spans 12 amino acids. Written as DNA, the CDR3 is TGTGCCAGCAGCCCCTACGTGGATACGCAGTATTTT. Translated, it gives CASSPYVDTQYF.

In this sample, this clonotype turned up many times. The CDR3 region is CASSFLWTSGAYEQYF. CDR3 nucleotide sequence: TGTGCCAGCAGTTTTCTTTGGACTAGCGGTGCCTACGAGCAGTACTTC. The chain uses TRBV12-3 or TRBV12-4 and TRBJ2-7; 10 bases fit TRBD2. This CDR3 spans 16 amino acids. V lost 3 bases and J lost 2; bases outside the gene matches: 7.

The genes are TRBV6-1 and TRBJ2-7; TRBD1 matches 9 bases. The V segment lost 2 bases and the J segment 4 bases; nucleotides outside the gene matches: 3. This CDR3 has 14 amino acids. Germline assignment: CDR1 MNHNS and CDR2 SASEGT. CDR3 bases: TGTGCCAGCAGTGAACCAGGACAGGGGTACGAGCAGTACTTC. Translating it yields CASSEPGQGYEQYF.

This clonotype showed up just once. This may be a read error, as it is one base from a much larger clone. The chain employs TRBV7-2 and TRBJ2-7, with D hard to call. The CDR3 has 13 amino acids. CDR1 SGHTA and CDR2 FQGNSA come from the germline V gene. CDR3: CANSLAASYEQYF. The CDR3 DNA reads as TGTGCCAACAGCTTAGCCGCCTCCTACGAGCAGTACTTC.

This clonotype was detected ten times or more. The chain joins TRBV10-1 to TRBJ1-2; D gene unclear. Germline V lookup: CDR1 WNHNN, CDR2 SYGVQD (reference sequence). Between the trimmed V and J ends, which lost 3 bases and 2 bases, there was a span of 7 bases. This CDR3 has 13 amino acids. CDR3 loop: CASSDGLNYGYTF. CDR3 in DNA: TGCGCCAGCAGTGATGGACTCAACTATGGCTACACCTTC.

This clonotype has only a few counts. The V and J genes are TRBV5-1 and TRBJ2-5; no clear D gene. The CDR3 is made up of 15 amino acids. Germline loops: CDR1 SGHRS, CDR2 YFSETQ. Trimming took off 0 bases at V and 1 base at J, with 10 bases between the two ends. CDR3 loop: CASSLAVGSQETQYF. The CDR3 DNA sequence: TGCGCCAGCAGCTTGGCGGTCGGCAGCCAAGAGACCCAGTACTTC.

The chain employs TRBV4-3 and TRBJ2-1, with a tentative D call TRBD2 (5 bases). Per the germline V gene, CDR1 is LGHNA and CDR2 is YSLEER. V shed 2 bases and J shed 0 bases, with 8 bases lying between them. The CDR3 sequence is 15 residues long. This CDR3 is CASSQTGNSYNEQFF. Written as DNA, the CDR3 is TGCGCCAGCAGCCAAACGGGAAACTCCTACAATGAGCAGTTCTTC.

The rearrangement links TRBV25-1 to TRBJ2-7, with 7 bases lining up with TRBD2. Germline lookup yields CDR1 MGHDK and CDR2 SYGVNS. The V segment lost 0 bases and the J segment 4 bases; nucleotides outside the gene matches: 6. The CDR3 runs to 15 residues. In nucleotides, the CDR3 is TGTGCCAGCAGTGAATACGACGCTAGCGGATACGAGCAGTACTTC. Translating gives CASSEYDASGYEQYF.